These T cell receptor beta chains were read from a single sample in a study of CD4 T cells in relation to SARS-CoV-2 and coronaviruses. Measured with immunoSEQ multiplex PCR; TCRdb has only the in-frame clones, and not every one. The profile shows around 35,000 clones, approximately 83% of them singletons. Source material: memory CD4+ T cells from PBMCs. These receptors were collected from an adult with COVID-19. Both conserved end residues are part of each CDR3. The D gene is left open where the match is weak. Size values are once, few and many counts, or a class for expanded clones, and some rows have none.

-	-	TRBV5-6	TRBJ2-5	TGTGCCAGCAGCTTGGGAAGTTCACAAGAGACCCAGTACTTC	CASSLGSSQETQYF
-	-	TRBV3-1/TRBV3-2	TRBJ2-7	TGTGCCAGCAGCCAAGAGTGGGCAAGCTACGAGCAGTACTTC	CASSQEWASYEQYF
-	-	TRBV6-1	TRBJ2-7	TGTGCCAGCAGTGAAGCAGGACTAAGGGAGGCAATCTACGAGCAGTACTTC	CASSEAGLREAIYEQYF
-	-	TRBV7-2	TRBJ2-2	TGTGCCAGCAGCCCACAGGCTGTTGCGAACACCGGGGAGCTGTTTTTT	CASSPQAVANTGELFF
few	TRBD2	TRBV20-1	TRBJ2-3	TGCAGTGCTAGTCTTAGCGGGGTGGCAGATACGCAGTATTTT	CSASLSGVADTQYF
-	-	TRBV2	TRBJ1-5	TGTGCCAGCAGTGAAGGTGGGGGGGCGCACCAGCCCCAGCATTTT	CASSEGGGAHQPQHF
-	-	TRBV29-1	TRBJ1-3	TGCAGCGTTGAAGGGGGATGGGGGATCGGAAACACCATATATTTT	CSVEGGWGIGNTIYF
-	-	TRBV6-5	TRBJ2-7	TGTGCCAGCAGCTCCGGACACCCCTACGAGCAGTACTTC	CASSSGHPYEQYF
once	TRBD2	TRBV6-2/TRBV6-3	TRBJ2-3	TGTGCCAGCAGTAAGGACCGACAGAAGCGGGAGAACCGGGATACGCAGTATTTT	CASSKDRQKRENRDTQYF
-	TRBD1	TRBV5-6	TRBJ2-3	TGTGCCAGCAGCCCAGACAGGGGAAATACGCAGTATTTT	CASSPDRGNTQYF
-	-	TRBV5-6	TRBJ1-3	TGTGCCAGCAGGAAACGGGACGGTGGAAACACCATATATTTT	CASRKRDGGNTIYF
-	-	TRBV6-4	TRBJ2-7	TGTGCCAGCAGAACAGGCACCTACGAGCAGTACTTC	CASRTGTYEQYF
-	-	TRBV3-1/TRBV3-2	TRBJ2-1	TGTGCCAGCAGCCAAGTCAACGGGCCCGGTGAGCAGTTCTTC	CASSQVNGPGEQFF
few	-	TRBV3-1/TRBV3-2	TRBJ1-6	TGTGCCAGCAGCCAGCGTAGGATCTATAATTCACCCCTCCACTTT	CASSQRRIYNSPLHF
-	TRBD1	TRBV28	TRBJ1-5	TGTGCCAGCAGTGAGGACAGGAACCTATTAGGGAATCAGCCCCAGCATTTT	CASSEDRNLLGNQPQHF
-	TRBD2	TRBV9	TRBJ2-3	TGTGCCAGCAGCGTAGTCGCGGGAGGGACAGATACGCAGTATTTT	CASSVVAGGTDTQYF
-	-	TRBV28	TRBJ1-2	TGTGCCAGCCGCACTGACCCTAACTATGGCTACACCTTC	CASRTDPNYGYTF
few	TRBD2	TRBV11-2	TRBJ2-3	TGTGCCAGCAGCTTAGGGCTGCGGGAGGCTGCAGATACGCAGTATTTT	CASSLGLREAADTQYF
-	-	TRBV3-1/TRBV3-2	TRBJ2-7	TGTGCCAGCAGCCGGGACGGCCCCTACGAGCAGTACTTC	CASSRDGPYEQYF
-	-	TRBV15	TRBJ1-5	TGTGCCACCAGCGGATTGTGGGCGGATCAGCCCCAGCATTTT	CATSGLWADQPQHF
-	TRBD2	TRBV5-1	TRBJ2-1	TGCGCCAGCAAGGGACTAGCGATTAGGAATGAGCAGTTCTTC	CASKGLAIRNEQFF
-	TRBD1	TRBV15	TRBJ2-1	TGTGCCACCAGCAGAGAGGGACAGAGAATTGGTGAGCAGTTCTTC	CATSREGQRIGEQFF
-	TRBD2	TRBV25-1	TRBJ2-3	TGTGCCAGCAGTGATACGGTCCGAGCGGGAGGGGGAGATACGCAGTATTTT	CASSDTVRAGGGDTQYF
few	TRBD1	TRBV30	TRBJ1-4	TGTGCAACCGGGACAGGCGGTGAAAAACTGTTTTTT	CATGTGGEKLFF
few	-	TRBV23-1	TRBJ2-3	TGCGCCAGCAGTCAATGGGGGCAGGAGAACACAGATACGCAGTATTTT	CASSQWGQENTDTQYF
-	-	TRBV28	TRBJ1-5	TGTGCCAGCAGGGCGGGACAACACAATCAGCCCCAGCATTTT	CASRAGQHNQPQHF
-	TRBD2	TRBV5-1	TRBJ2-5	TGCGCCAGCAGCTTGGGAAATAGCGGGAGGTTGGAGACCCAGTACTTC	CASSLGNSGRLETQYF
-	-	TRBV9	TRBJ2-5	TGTGCCAGCAGCGTAGCCGCAGGCAGGGGAGAGACCCAGTACTTC	CASSVAAGRGETQYF
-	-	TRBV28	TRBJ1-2	TGTGCCAGCAGTCCCTCGGACTCTAACTATGGCTACACCTTC	CASSPSDSNYGYTF
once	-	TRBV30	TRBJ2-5	TGTGCCTGGAGTTTAGGCAGTACAGAGACCCAGTACTTC	CAWSLGSTETQYF
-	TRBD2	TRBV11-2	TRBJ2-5	TGTGCCAGCAGCTTAGGGCTAGCGGGATCTGAGACCCAGTACTTC	CASSLGLAGSETQYF
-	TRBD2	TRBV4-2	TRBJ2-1	TGTGCCAGCAGCCAAGATTATCTAGCGGGCCAAAATGAGCAGTTCTTC	CASSQDYLAGQNEQFF
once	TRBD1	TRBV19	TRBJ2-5	TGTGCCAGTAGTGAAGAACGGACAGGTCGATCGGAGACCCAGTACTTC	CASSEERTGRSETQYF
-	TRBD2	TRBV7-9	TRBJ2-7	TGTGCCAGCAGCCTGACTAGCGGGAGTGACGAGCAGTACTTC	CASSLTSGSDEQYF
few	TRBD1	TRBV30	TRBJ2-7	TGTGCCTGGAGTGAAGGGACAGTGGACTACGAGCAGTACTTC	CAWSEGTVDYEQYF
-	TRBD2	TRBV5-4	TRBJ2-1	TGTGCCAGCAGCCCGATTGTGGCGGGAGGAATGAATGAGCAGTTCTTC	CASSPIVAGGMNEQFF
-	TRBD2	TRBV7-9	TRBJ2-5	TGTGCCAGCAGCCGGGAGGGGACCCAGTACTTC	CASSREGTQYF
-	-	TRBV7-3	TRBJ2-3	TGTGCCAGCAGCTTAGAGAGGGCAGATACGCAGTATTTT	CASSLERADTQYF
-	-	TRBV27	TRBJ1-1	TGTGCCAGCATGGAGACATCGGGGGATACTGAAGCTTTCTTT	CASMETSGDTEAFF
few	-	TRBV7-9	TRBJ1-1	TGTGCCAGCAGCTCTGAATCGAACACTGAAGCTTTCTTT	CASSSESNTEAFF
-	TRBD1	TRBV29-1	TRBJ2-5	TGCAGCGTTGTTCGCAGGGGGCGTATGGAGACCCAGTACTTC	CSVVRRGRMETQYF
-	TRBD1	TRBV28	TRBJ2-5	TGTGCCAGCAGTTTATCAGGGACAGGGGGCCCGCAGACCCAGTACTTC	CASSLSGTGGPQTQYF
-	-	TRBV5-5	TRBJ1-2	TGTGCCAGCAGCTTCCAGACACGACTCGCCTATGGCTACACCTTC	CASSFQTRLAYGYTF
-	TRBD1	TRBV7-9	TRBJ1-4	TGTGCCAGCAGATCAGCGGGTAAAGACAGGGTCGGAGAAAAACTGTTTTTT	CASRSAGKDRVGEKLFF
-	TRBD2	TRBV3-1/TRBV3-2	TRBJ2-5	TGTGCCAGCAGCCACCGACTAGCACCCGAAGAGACCCAGTACTTC	CASSHRLAPEETQYF
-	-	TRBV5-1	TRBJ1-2	TGCGCCAGCAGCTTAACAGGGCCCCAGGATGGCTACACCTTC	CASSLTGPQDGYTF
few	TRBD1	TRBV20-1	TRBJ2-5	TGCAGTGCTAGTGGACAGGGGGTAGAGACCCAGTACTTC	CSASGQGVETQYF
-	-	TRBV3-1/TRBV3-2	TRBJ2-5	TGTGCCAGCAGCCAGGTTAGCTTGAGGCAAGAGACCCAGTACTTC	CASSQVSLRQETQYF
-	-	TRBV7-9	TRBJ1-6	TGTGCCAGCAGCTTTCGGACCGGCAATTCACCCCTCCACTTT	CASSFRTGNSPLHF
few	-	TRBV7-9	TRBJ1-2	TGTGCCAGCACACCACCGGGGTGGAGTGGCTACACCTTC	CASTPPGWSGYTF
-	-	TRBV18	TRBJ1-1	TGTGCCAGCTCACCAGCTCTAGGCAAGACTTCTGAGAACACTGAAGCTTTCTTT	CASSPALGKTSENTEAFF
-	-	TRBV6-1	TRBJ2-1	TGTGCCAGCAGAGAACTGATCAGGAAATCCTACAATGAGCAGTTCTTC	CASRELIRKSYNEQFF
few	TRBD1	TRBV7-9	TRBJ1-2	TGTGCCAGCAGCTCTGGAGTAGGGACAGTCTATGGCTACACCTTC	CASSSGVGTVYGYTF